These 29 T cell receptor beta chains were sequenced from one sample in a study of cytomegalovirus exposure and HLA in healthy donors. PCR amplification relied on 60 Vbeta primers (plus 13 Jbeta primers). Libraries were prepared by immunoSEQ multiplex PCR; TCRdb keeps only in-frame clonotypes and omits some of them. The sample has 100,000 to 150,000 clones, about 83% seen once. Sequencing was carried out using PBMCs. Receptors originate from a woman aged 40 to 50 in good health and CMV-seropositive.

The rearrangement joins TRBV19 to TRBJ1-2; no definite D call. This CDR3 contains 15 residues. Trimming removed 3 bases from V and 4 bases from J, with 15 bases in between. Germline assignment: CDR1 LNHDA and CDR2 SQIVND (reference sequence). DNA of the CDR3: TGTGCCAGTAGTATCCGTCAGGAGGCATCCTATGGCTACACCTTC. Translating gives CASSIRQEASYGYTF.

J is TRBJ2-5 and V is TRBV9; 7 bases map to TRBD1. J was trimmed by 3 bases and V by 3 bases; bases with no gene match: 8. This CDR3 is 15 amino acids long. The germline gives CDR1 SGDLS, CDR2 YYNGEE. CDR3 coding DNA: TGTGCCAGCAGCGCCGAGGGAACAGGGGAAGAGACCCAGTACTTC. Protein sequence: CASSAEGTGEETQYF.

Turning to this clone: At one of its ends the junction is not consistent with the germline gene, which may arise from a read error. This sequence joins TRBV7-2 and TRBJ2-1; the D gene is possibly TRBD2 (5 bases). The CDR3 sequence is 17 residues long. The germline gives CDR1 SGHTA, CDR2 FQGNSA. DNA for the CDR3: TGTGCCAGCAGCTTAGTCAGAGGCGGGCCGATGGGCAATGAGCGGTTCTTC. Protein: CASSLVRGGPMGNERFF.

The CDR3 DNA reads TGTGCCAGCAGCCCGGGACTAGAGGAAATAGTGCGGGAGCTGTTTTTT. Its translation: CASSPGLEEIVRELFF. The V call is TRBV4-2, the J call TRBJ2-2; 8 bases are shared with TRBD2. With V trimmed by 4 bases and J by 9 bases, 13 bases remained unmatched. Per the germline V gene, CDR1 is LGHNA and CDR2 is YNFKEQ. The CDR3 runs 16 residues.

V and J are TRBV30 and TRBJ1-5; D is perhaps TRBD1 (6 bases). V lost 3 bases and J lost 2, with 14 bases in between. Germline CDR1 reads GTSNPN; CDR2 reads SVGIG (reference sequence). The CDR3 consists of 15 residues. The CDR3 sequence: CAWRVPGHGNQPQHF. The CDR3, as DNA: TGTGCCTGGAGAGTCCCGGGACATGGCAATCAGCCCCAGCATTTT.

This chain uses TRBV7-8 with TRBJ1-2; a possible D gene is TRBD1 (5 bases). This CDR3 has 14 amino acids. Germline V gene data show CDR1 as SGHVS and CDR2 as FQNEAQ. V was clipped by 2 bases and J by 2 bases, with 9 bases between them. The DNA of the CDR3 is TGTGCCAGCAGCTTATTCAGGGCAAACTATGGCTACACCTTC. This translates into CASSLFRANYGYTF.

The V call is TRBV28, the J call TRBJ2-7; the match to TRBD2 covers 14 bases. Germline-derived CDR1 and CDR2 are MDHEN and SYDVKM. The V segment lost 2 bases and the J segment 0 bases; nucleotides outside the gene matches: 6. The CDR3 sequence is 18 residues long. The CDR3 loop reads CASSLGGLAGDNSYEQYF. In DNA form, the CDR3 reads TGTGCCAGCAGTTTAGGGGGACTAGCGGGAGACAACTCCTACGAGCAGTACTTC.

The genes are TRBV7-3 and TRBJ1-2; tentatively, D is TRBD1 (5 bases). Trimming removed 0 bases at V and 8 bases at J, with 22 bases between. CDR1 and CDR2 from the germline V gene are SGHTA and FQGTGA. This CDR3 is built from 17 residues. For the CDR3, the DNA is TGTGCCAGCAGCTTAACCGCAATTAACAACAGGAGAGCCGGCTACACCTTC. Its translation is CASSLTAINNRRAGYTF.

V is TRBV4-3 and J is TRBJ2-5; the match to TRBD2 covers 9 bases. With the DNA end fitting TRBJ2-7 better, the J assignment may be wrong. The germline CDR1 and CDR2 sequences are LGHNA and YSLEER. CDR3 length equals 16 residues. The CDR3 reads CASSQDKPSGIYEQYF. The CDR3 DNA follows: TGCGCCAGCAGCCAAGATAAGCCTAGCGGGATCTACGAGCAGTACTTC.

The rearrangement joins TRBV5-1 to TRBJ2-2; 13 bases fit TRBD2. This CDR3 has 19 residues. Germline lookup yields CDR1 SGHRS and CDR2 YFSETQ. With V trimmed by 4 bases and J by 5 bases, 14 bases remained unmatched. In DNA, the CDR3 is TGCGCCAGCAGCCCAAATCTACTAGCGGGAGGGCCACGGACCGGGGAGCTGTTTTTT. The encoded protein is CASSPNLLAGGPRTGELFF.

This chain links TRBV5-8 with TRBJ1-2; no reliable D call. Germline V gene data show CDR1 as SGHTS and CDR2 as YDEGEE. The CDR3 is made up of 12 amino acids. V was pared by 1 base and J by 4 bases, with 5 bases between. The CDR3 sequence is CASSLNIYGYTF. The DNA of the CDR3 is TGTGCCAGCAGCTTGAATATCTATGGCTACACCTTC.

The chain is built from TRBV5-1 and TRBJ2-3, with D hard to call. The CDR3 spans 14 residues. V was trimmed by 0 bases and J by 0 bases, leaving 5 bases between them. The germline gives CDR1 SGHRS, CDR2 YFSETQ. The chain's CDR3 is CASSLDSSTDTQYF. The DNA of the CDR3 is TGCGCCAGCAGCTTGGACTCCAGCACAGATACGCAGTATTTT.

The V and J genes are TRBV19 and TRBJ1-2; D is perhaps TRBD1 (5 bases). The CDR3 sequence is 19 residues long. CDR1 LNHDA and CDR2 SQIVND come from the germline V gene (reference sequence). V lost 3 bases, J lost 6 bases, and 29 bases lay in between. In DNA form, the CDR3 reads TGTGCCAGTAGTATGTCATACTCTGACGACAGACACCGGACGGATGGCTACACCTTC. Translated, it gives CASSMSYSDDRHRTDGYTF.

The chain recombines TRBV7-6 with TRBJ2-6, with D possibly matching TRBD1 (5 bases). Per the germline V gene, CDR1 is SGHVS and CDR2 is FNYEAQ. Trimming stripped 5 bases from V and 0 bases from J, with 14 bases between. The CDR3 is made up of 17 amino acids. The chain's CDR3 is CASSAPGQTSGANVLTF. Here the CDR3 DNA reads TGTGCCAGCAGCGCCCCAGGACAAACCTCTGGGGCCAACGTCCTGACTTTC.

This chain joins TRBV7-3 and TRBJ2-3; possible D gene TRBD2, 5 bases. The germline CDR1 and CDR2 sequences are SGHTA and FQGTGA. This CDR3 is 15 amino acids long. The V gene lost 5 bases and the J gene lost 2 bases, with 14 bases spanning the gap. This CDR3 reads CASSRWAGDTDTQYF. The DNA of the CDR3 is TGTGCCAGCAGCCGCTGGGCGGGCGACACAGATACGCAGTATTTT.

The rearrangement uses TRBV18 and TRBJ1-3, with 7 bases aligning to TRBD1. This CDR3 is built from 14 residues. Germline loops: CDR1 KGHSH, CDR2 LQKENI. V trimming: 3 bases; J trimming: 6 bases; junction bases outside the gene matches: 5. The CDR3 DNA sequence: TGTGCCAGCTCACCGGGACAGCGAATAAACACCATATATTTT. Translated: CASSPGQRINTIYF. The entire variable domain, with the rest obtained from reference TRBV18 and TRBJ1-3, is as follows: NAGVMQNPRHLVRRRGQEARLRCSPMKGHSHVYWYRQLPEEGLKFMVYLQKENIIDESGMPKERFSAEFPKEGPSILRIQQVVRGDSAAYFCASSPGQRINTIYFGEGSWLTVV.

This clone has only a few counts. Written as DNA, the CDR3 is TGCGCCAGCAGCCAAGGAAACAGGGAGTCCTACGAGCAGTACTTC. It is translated as CASSQGNRESYEQYF. This chain joins TRBV4-3 and TRBJ2-7, with a possible D match to TRBD1 (6 bases). The CDR3 extends over 15 amino acids. Deletions cut 1 base from V and 1 base from J, with 11 bases between. The V gene's germline CDR1 is LGHNA and CDR2 YSLEER.

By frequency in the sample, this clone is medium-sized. DNA of the CDR3: TGTGCCAGCTCACCCCTACCGGGACTACCAACCTCAAGGGGGTCCTACGAGCAGTACTTC. Its translation is CASSPLPGLPTSRGSYEQYF. The chain employs TRBV18 and TRBJ2-7; weak D call: TRBD2 (7 bases). Trimming removed 3 bases from V and 1 base from J, with 28 bases in between. Germline loops: CDR1 KGHSH, CDR2 LQKENI. The CDR3 has 20 residues.

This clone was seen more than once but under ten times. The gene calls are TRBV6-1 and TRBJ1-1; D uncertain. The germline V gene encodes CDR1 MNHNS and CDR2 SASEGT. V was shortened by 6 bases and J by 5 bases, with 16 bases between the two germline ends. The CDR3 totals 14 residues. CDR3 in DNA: TGTGCCAGCAGCGCTTTCGGGGTAGGTACTGAAGCTTTCTTT. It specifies CASSAFGVGTEAFF.

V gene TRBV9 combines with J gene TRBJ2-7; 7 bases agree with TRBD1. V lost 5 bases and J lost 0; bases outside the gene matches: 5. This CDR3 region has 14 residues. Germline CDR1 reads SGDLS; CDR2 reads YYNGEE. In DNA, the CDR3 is TGTGCCAGCAGTCGGGACAGCTTCTCCTACGAGCAGTACTTC. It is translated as CASSRDSFSYEQYF.

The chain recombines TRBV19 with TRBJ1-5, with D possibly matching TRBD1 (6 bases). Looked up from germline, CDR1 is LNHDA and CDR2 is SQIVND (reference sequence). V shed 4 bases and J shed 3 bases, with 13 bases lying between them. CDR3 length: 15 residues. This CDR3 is CASSTRQDSNQPQHF. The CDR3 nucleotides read TGTGCCAGTAGTACCCGACAGGACTCCAATCAGCCCCAGCATTTT. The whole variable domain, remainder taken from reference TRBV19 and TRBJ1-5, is DGGITQSPKYLFRKEGQNVTLSCEQNLNHDAMYWYRQDPGQGLRLIYYSQIVNDFQKGDIAEGYSVSREKKESFPLTVTSAQKNPTAFYLCASSTRQDSNQPQHFGDGTRLSIL.

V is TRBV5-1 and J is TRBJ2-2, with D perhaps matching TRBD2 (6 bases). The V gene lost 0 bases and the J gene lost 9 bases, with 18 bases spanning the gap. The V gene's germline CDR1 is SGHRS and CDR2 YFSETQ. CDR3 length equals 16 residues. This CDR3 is CASSLERAALGRELFF. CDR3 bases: TGCGCCAGCAGCTTGGAGCGGGCGGCCCTCGGCCGGGAGCTGTTTTTT.

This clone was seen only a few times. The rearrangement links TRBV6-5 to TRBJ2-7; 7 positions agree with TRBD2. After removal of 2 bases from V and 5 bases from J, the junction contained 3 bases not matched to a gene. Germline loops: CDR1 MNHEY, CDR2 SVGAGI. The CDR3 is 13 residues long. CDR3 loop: CASSYGRENEQYF. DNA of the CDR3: TGTGCCAGCAGTTACGGGCGGGAGAACGAGCAGTACTTC.

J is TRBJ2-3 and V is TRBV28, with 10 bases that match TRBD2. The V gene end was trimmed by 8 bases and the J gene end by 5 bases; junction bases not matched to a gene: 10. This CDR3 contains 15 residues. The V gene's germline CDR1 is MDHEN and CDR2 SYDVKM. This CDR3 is CASGGAGGPGDTQYF. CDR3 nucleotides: TGTGCCAGCGGGGGAGCGGGAGGGCCAGGAGATACGCAGTATTTT.

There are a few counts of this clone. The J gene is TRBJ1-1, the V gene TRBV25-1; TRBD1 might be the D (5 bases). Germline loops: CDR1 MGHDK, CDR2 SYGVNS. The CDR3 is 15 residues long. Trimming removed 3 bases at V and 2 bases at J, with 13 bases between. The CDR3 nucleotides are TGTGCCAGCAGTGATCAGGGCCTGGGTAACACTGAAGCTTTCTTT. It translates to CASSDQGLGNTEAFF.

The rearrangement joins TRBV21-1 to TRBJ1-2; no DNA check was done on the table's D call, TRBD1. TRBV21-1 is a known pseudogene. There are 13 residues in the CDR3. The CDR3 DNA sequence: TGTGCCAGCAGCAAATGGCAGGGGGTGGACTACACCTTC. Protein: CASSKWQGVDYTF.

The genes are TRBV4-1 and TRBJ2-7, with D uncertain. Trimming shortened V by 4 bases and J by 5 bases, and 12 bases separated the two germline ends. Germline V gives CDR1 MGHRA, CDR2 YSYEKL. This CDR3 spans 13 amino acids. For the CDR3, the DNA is TGCGCCAGCAGCCCCCTCTCGGGTGACGAGCAGTACTTC. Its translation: CASSPLSGDEQYF.

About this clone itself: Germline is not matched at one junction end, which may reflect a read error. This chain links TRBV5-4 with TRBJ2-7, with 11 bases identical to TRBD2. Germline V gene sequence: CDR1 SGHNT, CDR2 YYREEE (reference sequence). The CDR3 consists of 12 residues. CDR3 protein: CASRNGTSGLSF. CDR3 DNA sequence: TGTGCCAGCAGAAACGGGACTAGCGGTCTTTCCTTC.

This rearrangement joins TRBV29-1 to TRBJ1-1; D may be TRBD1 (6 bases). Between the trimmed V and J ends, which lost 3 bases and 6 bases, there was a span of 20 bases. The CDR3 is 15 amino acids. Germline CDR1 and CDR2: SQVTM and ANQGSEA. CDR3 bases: TGCAGCGTTGATTGGGAGCGGGGGGGCTTGTCTGAAGCTTTCTTT. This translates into CSVDWERGGLSEAFF.